Listed below are T cell receptor beta chains from one sample, sequenced in a study of T-cell memory formation after mild COVID-19. Via MiXCR, TCRdb re-called the 5' RACE reads, giving one row per CDR3 protein. This sample has about 350,000 distinct CDR3 sequences, with over 25% found just once. Sequences were obtained from PBMCs or a T cell subset sorted from them (not recorded which). Receptor source: an adult woman who had mild COVID-19 (a few samples of this study predate the infection). Cell type and time point are not known. Both conserved end residues are part of each CDR3. Each record gives: J gene, V gene, clone size, D gene, CDR3 protein, CDR3 DNA. A D gene is named only where the DNA matches it firmly. A clone size is listed for some rows: how often the clone was seen (once, few, many), or a class if it is expanded.

j_call: TRBJ1-2; v_call: TRBV12-3/TRBV12-4; clone_size: NA; d_call: NA; cdr3_aa: CASSLEFKSAGYTF; cdr3_nt: TGTGCCAGCAGTTTAGAGTTTAAGTCGGCTGGCTACACCTTC
j_call: TRBJ1-1; v_call: TRBV20-1; clone_size: few; d_call: NA; cdr3_aa: CSARDSRGNTEAFF; cdr3_nt: TGCAGTGCTAGAGATAGTAGGGGGAACACTGAAGCTTTCTTT
j_call: TRBJ2-1; v_call: TRBV29-1; clone_size: NA; d_call: NA; cdr3_aa: CSVEDQTRVYNEQFF; cdr3_nt: TGCAGCGTTGAAGATCAGACTAGGGTCTACAATGAGCAGTTCTTC
j_call: TRBJ1-3; v_call: TRBV9; clone_size: few; d_call: NA; cdr3_aa: CASSVSPRGYSGNTIYF; cdr3_nt: TGTGCCAGCAGCGTCTCTCCTAGGGGTTACTCTGGAAACACCATATATTTT
j_call: TRBJ1-2; v_call: TRBV11-2; clone_size: NA; d_call: NA; cdr3_aa: CAIRENYGYTF; cdr3_nt: TGTGCCATCCGGGAGAACTATGGCTACACCTTC
j_call: TRBJ1-2; v_call: TRBV5-1; clone_size: NA; d_call: NA; cdr3_aa: CASSLDIGYGYTF; cdr3_nt: TGCGCCAGCAGCTTAGACATTGGCTATGGCTACACCTTC
j_call: TRBJ2-7; v_call: TRBV11-3; clone_size: NA; d_call: TRBD1; cdr3_aa: CASSIRQGFIYEQYF; cdr3_nt: TGTGCCAGCAGCATACGACAGGGCTTTATCTACGAGCAGTACTTC
j_call: TRBJ2-3; v_call: TRBV6-2/TRBV6-3; clone_size: NA; d_call: NA; cdr3_aa: CASSYRQDLLLDTQYF; cdr3_nt: TGTGCCAGCAGTTACAGGCAGGACCTCTTGTTGGATACGCAGTATTTT
j_call: TRBJ2-7; v_call: TRBV12-3/TRBV12-4; clone_size: NA; d_call: NA; cdr3_aa: CASSHIIYEQYF; cdr3_nt: TGTGCCAGCAGTCATATCATCTACGAGCAGTACTTC
j_call: TRBJ1-2; v_call: TRBV6-4; clone_size: few; d_call: TRBD1; cdr3_aa: CASSENRGRNYGYTF; cdr3_nt: TGTGCCAGCAGCGAAAACAGGGGACGAAACTATGGCTACACCTTC
j_call: TRBJ2-7; v_call: TRBV29-1; clone_size: NA; d_call: TRBD1; cdr3_aa: CSVEKGQGYEQYF; cdr3_nt: TGCAGCGTTGAAAAGGGACAGGGCTACGAGCAGTACTTC
j_call: TRBJ2-1; v_call: TRBV12-5; clone_size: few; d_call: NA; cdr3_aa: CASAPSFREQFF; cdr3_nt: TGTGCTAGTGCCCCCTCGTTCAGGGAGCAGTTCTTC
j_call: TRBJ2-7; v_call: TRBV7-2; clone_size: NA; d_call: NA; cdr3_aa: CASSSRQGTGAGREQYF; cdr3_nt: TGTGCCAGCAGCTCGCGACAGGGAACAGGAGCGGGACGCGAGCAGTACTTC
j_call: TRBJ2-1; v_call: TRBV9; clone_size: NA; d_call: NA; cdr3_aa: CASSVEYNEQFF; cdr3_nt: TGTGCCAGCAGCGTAGAATACAATGAGCAGTTCTTC
j_call: TRBJ1-1; v_call: TRBV6-6; clone_size: NA; d_call: TRBD1; cdr3_aa: CASSYHGQGGNTEAFF; cdr3_nt: TGTGCCAGCAGTTACCACGGACAGGGCGGGAACACTGAAGCTTTCTTT
j_call: TRBJ2-2; v_call: TRBV6-5; clone_size: NA; d_call: NA; cdr3_aa: CASSYSRRTNTGELFF; cdr3_nt: TGTGCCAGCAGTTACTCTCGGCGGACGAACACCGGGGAGCTGTTTTTT
j_call: TRBJ2-2; v_call: TRBV4-3; clone_size: NA; d_call: TRBD2; cdr3_aa: CASSQDRSGRALDGELFF; cdr3_nt: TGCGCCAGCAGCCAAGATAGAAGCGGGAGGGCCCTTGACGGGGAGCTGTTTTTT
j_call: TRBJ2-7; v_call: TRBV4-2; clone_size: many; d_call: TRBD2; cdr3_aa: CASSQLAGSSYEQYF; cdr3_nt: TGTGCCAGCAGCCAGCTAGCGGGGAGCTCCTACGAGCAGTACTTC
j_call: TRBJ2-3; v_call: TRBV5-1; clone_size: few; d_call: TRBD2; cdr3_aa: CASSLARGRGTDTQYF; cdr3_nt: TGCGCCAGCAGCTTGGCCCGCGGGAGGGGGACAGATACGCAGTATTTT
j_call: TRBJ1-1; v_call: TRBV12-3/TRBV12-4; clone_size: NA; d_call: NA; cdr3_aa: CASTAGAGEAFF; cdr3_nt: TGTGCCAGCACCGCAGGGGCAGGTGAAGCTTTCTTT